This paragraph covers one T cell receptor beta chain sequence. Its antigen is as yet unknown. The CDR3 is 13 residues long. Looked up from germline, CDR1 is MNHEY and CDR2 is SVGEGT. The V and J ends lost 5 bases and 2 bases respectively, with 7 bases between them. The sample is drawn from a study of metastatic and nonmetastatic thyroid tumors. Looking at the study overall: Thyroid patients, malignant and benign, had repertoires compared across blood and tumor or nodule tissue. The study's findings and limits: In both blood and tumor samples, TCR beta diversity was reported significantly higher for malignant than benign nodules.

In the authors' methods: Construction of a distant-metastasis classifier for papillary thyroid cancer relied on CDR3 differences across clinicopathological groups. MiXCR re-clonotyped the PCR reads for TCRdb. Here the V and J calls rest on TCRdb's processing, not on the authors' analysis. The sample holds just over 8,000 clones; about 23% are singletons and the top ten take around a quarter. Nobody among the patients had been given any treatment before thyroid surgery. The chain has TRBV6-2 or TRBV6-3 and TRBJ2-1, with D possibly TRBD1 on 6 matching bases. The clonotype was recovered from a female donor with papillary thyroid cancer or a benign thyroid nodule (not recorded which). Some clones in this sample may be carry-over from other donors' samples. Material for sequencing was tumor tissue. In DNA form, the CDR3 reads TGTGCCAGCAGTCAGGGGCCCTACAATGAGCAGTTCTTC. Encoded protein: CASSQGPYNEQFF.